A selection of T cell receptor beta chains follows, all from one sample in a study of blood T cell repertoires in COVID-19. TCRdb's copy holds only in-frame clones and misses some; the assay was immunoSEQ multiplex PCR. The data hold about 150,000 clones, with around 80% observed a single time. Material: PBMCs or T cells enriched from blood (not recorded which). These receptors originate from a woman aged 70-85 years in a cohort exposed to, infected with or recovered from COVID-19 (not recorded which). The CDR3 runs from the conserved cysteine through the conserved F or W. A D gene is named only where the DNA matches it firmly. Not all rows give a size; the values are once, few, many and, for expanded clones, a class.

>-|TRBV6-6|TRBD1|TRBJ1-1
CASSFLTGMNTEAFF
TGTGCCAGCAGCTTCTTGACAGGGATGAACACTGAAGCTTTCTTT
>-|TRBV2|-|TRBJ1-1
CATSVNTEAFF
TGTGCCACCTCAGTGAACACTGAAGCTTTCTTT
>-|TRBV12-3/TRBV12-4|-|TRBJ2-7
CASSFYPPYEQYF
TGTGCCAGCAGTTTCTACCCCCCCTACGAGCAGTACTTC
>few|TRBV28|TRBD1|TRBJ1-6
CATRRLAGGSYNSPLHF
TGTGCCACCCGCCGACTGGCAGGGGGCTCCTATAATTCACCCCTCCACTTT
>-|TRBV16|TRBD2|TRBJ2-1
CASSQNRGLAGPYNEQFF
TGTGCCAGCAGCCAAAATCGGGGACTAGCGGGACCCTACAATGAGCAGTTCTTC
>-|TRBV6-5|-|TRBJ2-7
CASSTTIFSYEQYF
TGTGCCAGCAGTACGACTATCTTCTCCTACGAGCAGTACTTC
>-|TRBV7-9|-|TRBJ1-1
CASSLVTDSTEAFF
TGTGCCAGCAGCTTAGTGACGGACTCCACTGAAGCTTTCTTT
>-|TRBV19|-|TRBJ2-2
CASRPRTGRDGELFF
TGTGCCAGTAGACCTAGGACAGGGAGGGACGGGGAGCTGTTTTTT
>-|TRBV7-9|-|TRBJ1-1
CASSLDGGTNTEAFF
TGTGCCAGCAGCTTAGACGGGGGGACGAACACTGAAGCTTTCTTT
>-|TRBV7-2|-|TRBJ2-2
CASSLVGEAGELFF
TGTGCCAGCAGCTTAGTAGGGGAAGCCGGGGAGCTGTTTTTT
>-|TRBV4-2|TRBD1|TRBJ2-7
CASSQAPGQGAFNEQYF
TGTGCCAGCAGCCAAGCTCCGGGACAGGGGGCGTTCAACGAGCAGTACTTC
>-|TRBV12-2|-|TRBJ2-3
CASRPRTSGSRVRTDTQYF
TGTGCAAGTCGCCCTCGGACTAGCGGGAGTAGGGTGAGGACAGATACGCAGTATTTT
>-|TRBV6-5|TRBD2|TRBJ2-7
CASSSGLAGQQYF
TGTGCCAGCAGTTCCGGACTAGCGGGACAGCAGTACTTC
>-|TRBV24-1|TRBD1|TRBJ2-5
CATSDAGTAKETQYF
TGTGCCACCAGTGATGCCGGGACAGCTAAAGAGACCCAGTACTTC
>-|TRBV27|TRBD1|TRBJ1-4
CASSFGQGGREKLFF
TGTGCCAGCAGTTTTGGACAGGGAGGGCGAGAAAAACTGTTTTTT
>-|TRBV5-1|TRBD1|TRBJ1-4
CASSLGGQGEKLFF
TGCGCCAGCAGCTTAGGGGGACAGGGTGAAAAACTGTTTTTT
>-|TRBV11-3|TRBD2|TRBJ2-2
CASSFLAGVGTGELFF
TGTGCCAGCAGCTTCTTAGCGGGAGTGGGCACCGGGGAGCTGTTTTTT
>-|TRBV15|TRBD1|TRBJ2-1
CATSSRDRKEYEQFF
TGTGCCACCAGCAGCCGGGACAGGAAAGAATATGAGCAGTTCTTC
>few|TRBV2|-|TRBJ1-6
CASSRGLRDSPLHF
TGTGCCAGCAGCAGGGGATTGAGGGATTCACCCCTCCACTTT
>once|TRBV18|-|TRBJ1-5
CASSQGVKQPQHF
TGTGCCAGCTCACAAGGGGTGAAGCAGCCCCAGCATTTT
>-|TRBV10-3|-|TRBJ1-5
CAISPGTQNQPQHF
TGTGCCATCAGTCCCGGGACACAGAATCAGCCCCAGCATTTT
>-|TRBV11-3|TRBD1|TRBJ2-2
CASSLRTGDTGELFF
TGTGCCAGCAGCCTAAGGACAGGAGATACCGGGGAGCTGTTTTTT
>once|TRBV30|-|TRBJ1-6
CAWIGLDSDNSPLHF
TGTGCCTGGATTGGATTGGACAGCGATAATTCACCCCTCCACTTT
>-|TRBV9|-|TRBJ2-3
CASSVGSGRSGTDTQYF
TGTGCCAGCAGCGTAGGTTCAGGGAGGTCGGGCACAGATACGCAGTATTTT
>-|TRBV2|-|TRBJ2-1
CASSGTAGEQFF
TGTGCCAGCAGCGGGACTGCAGGTGAGCAGTTCTTC
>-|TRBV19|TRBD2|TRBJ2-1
CASRASGSLNEQFF
TGTGCCAGTAGGGCTAGCGGGAGTCTAAATGAGCAGTTCTTC
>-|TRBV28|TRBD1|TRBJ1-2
CASSRLGGAGNGYTF
TGTGCCAGCAGTCGCCTAGGGGGCGCTGGGAATGGCTACACCTTC
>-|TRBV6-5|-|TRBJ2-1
CASREGNEQFF
TGTGCCAGCAGGGAGGGCAATGAGCAGTTCTTC
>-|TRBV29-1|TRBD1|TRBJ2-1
CSHTGTDYNEQFF
TGCAGCCACACCGGGACAGACTACAATGAGCAGTTCTTC